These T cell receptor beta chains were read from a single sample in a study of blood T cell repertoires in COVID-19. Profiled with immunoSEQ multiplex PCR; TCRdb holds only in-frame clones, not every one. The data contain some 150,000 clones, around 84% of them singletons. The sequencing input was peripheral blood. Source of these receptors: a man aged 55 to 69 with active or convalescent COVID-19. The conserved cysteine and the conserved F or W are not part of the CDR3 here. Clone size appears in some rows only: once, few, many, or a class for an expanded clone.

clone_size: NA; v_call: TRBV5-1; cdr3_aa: ASTQSSGRFSYNEQF
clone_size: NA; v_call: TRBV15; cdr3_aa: ATSRPRGNEAF
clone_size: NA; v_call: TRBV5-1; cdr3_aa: ASKRTGIPTDTQY
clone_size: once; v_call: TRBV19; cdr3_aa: ASSIPGGRKGTEAF
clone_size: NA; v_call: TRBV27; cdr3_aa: ASTSTSGSHEQY
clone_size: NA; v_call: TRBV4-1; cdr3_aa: ASSQGGEGWNTEAF
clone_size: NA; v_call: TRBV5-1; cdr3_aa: ASSLRAGNVSPQH
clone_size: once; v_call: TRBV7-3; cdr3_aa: ASRPTSGSYNEQF
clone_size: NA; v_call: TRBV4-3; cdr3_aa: ASSFRLATGTGDTQY
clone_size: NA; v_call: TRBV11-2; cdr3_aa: ASSLQGNTEAF
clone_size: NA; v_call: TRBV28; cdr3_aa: ASSYASQVNIHEQY
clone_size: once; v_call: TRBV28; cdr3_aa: ASRSLGGGYEQY
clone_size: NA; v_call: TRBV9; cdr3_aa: ASSVGMFGTSGRDNEQF
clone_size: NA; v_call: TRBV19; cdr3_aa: ASSKNRDKEAF
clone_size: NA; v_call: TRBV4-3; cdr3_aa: ASSQFLRYEQY
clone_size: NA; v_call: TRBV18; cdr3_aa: ASSEFGQGVTDTQY
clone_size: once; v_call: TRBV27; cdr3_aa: ASSSKTGRNGYT
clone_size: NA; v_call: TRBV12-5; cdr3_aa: ASQLNTEAF
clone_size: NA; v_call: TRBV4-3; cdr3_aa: ASSQGRGGLYNSPLH
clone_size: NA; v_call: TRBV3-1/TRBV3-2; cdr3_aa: ASSRRTGGRRGYT
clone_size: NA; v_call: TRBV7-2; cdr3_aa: ASSLAAGGIDTQY
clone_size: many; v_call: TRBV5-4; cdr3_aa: ASSHLGRGPFYGYT
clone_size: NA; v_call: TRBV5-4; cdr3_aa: ASSPIAGPLGIEQF
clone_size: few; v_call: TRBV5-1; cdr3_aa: ASSPRQVGTIDGYT
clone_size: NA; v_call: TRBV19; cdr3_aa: ASSIRRSAGPMMGIQY
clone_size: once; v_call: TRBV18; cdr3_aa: ASSPPGQLNYGYT
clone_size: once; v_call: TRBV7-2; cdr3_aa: ASSRGIEQF
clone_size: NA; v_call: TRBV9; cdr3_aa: ASSAEQGIYTEAF